Shown below are 19 T cell receptor beta chains from a single sample sequenced in a study of cytomegalovirus exposure and HLA in healthy donors. 60 Vbeta and 13 Jbeta primers were used in PCR. Clones were sequenced by immunoSEQ multiplex PCR, and TCRdb holds only the in-frame ones, with some missing. In the table there are some 150,000 clones, 75% to 85% of which are singletons. Sequences were obtained from PBMCs. These receptor sequences come from a woman aged 35 to 49 in good health and CMV-seronegative.

The rearrangement uses TRBV29-1 and TRBJ1-2; TRBD1 aligns across 7 bases. Trimming at V came to 6 bases and at J to 0 bases, leaving 10 bases not matched to a gene. CDR1 and CDR2 (germline): SQVTM, ANQGSEA. The CDR3 sequence is 15 residues long. CDR3 nucleotides: TGCAGCGTCTCCTACAGGGGAGGTACTAACTATGGCTACACCTTC. Translation gives CSVSYRGGTNYGYTF. Supplemented by reference TRBV29-1 and TRBJ1-2, the full variable domain reads SAVISQKPSRDICQRGTSLTIQCQVDSQVTMMFWYRQQPGQSLTLIATANQGSEATYESGFVIDKFPISRPNLTFSTLTVSNMSPEDSSIYLCSVSYRGGTNYGYTFGSGTRLTVV.

The J gene is TRBJ2-2, the V gene TRBV27; 11 bases line up with TRBD1. J gave up 7 bases and V 5 bases, and 6 bases lay outside the gene matches. Germline CDR1 and CDR2: MNHEY and SMNVEV (reference sequence). The CDR3 is made up of 15 amino acids. The CDR3 nucleotides are TGTGCCAGCAGTCCCGGACAGGGGGCGGGCGGGGAGCTGTTTTTT. Encoded protein: CASSPGQGAGGELFF.

CDR3: CATSRPRGYEQYF. CDR3 in DNA: TGTGCCACCAGCAGGCCCAGGGGCTACGAGCAGTACTTC. The rearrangement links TRBV15 to TRBJ2-7, with D possibly matching TRBD1 (6 bases). Trimming left V 3 bases short and J 3 bases short, with 9 bases between. The CDR3 spans 13 residues. CDR1 is LNHNV and CDR2 is YYDKDF in the germline V gene (reference sequence).

This chain uses TRBV19 with TRBJ2-7; 7 bases are a match to TRBD2. The germline CDR1 and CDR2 sequences are LNHDA and SQIVND (reference sequence). This CDR3 contains 15 residues. Trimming cost V 4 bases and J 0 bases; bases outside gene matches: 6. CDR3 DNA sequence: TGTGCCAGTAGTAGTATAAGCGGGAACTCCTACGAGCAGTACTTC. Encoded protein: CASSSISGNSYEQYF.

The CDR3 region is CASSYDTGGIYGYTF. CDR3 in DNA: TGTGCCAGCAGTTACGATACAGGGGGCATCTATGGCTACACCTTC. This sequence joins TRBV6-6 and TRBJ1-2; TRBD1 matches 9 bases. The germline V gene has CDR1 MNHNY and CDR2 SVGAGI (reference sequence). Trimming at V came to 2 bases and at J to 4 bases, leaving 5 bases not matched to a gene. The CDR3 spans 15 residues.

The chain links TRBV6-5 to TRBJ1-2; D is perhaps TRBD1 (6 bases). The CDR3 totals 14 residues. Germline V gives CDR1 MNHEY, CDR2 SVGAGI. V was pared by 2 bases and J by 8 bases, with 15 bases between. The CDR3 DNA is TGTGCCAGCAGTTACCAACAGGGAACGAGCGGCTACACCTTC. It translates to CASSYQQGTSGYTF.

This chain connects TRBV4-3 to TRBJ2-7; D is possibly TRBD2 (5 bases). This CDR3 has 15 amino acids. Germline lookup yields CDR1 LGHNA and CDR2 YSLEER. V dropped 0 bases and J dropped 0 bases, with 9 bases sitting between them. Written as DNA, the CDR3 is TGCGCCAGCAGCCAAGATCGAGGAGGCTCCTACGAGCAGTACTTC. This sequence encodes CASSQDRGGSYEQYF.

The genes are TRBV29-1 and TRBJ1-2; TRBD1 agrees at 8 bases. V dropped 3 bases and J dropped 3; count of bases not matched to a gene: 3. CDR1 and CDR2 (germline): SQVTM, ANQGSEA. The CDR3 loop spans 13 amino acids. The CDR3, as DNA: TGCAGCGTTGATACAGGGGGGGACTATGGCTACACCTTC. As protein: CSVDTGGDYGYTF.

The genes are TRBV29-1 and TRBJ2-5; 10 positions match TRBD1. This CDR3 spans 13 amino acids. Per the germline V gene, CDR1 is SQVTM and CDR2 is ANQGSEA. CDR3 coding DNA: TGCTGCTACCGGGACAGGGGTGTCGGGACCCAGTACTTC. Its translation is CCYRDRGVGTQYF. Full variable domain (outside the CDR3, taken from reference TRBV29-1 and TRBJ2-5): SAVISQKPSRDICQRGTSLTIQCQVDSQVTMMFWYRQQPGQSLTLIATANQGSEATYESGFVIDKFPISRPNLTFSTLTVSNMSPEDSSIYLCCYRDRGVGTQYFGPGTRLLVL.

This clone was counted only a few times. The same CDR3 also results from other DNA sequences found in this sample. J is TRBJ2-7 and V is TRBV28; D might be TRBD1 (5 bases). Germline V CDR1 and CDR2: MDHEN, SYDVKM. V lost 5 bases, J lost 3 bases, and 8 bases lay in between. The CDR3 loop spans 12 amino acids. The CDR3 coding sequence is TGTGCCAGCAGTACCGACAGCTACGAGCAGTACTTC. Amino acid sequence: CASSTDSYEQYF.

CDR3 in DNA: TGTGCCAGCAGTTTGGACAACCAAGAGACCCAGTACTTC. Translating gives CASSLDNQETQYF. The gene calls are TRBV6-6 and TRBJ2-5; D might be TRBD1 (5 bases). CDR3 size: 13 residues. V was shortened by 4 bases and J by 0 bases, with 6 bases between the two germline ends. Germline CDR1 reads MNHNY; CDR2 reads SVGAGI (reference sequence).

This rearrangement joins TRBV28 to TRBJ1-5; no definite D call. Trimming pared 6 bases from V and 2 bases from J, leaving 11 bases between. CDR1 is MDHEN, CDR2 SYDVKM, per germline. The CDR3 runs 14 residues. In nucleotides, the CDR3 is TGTGCCAGCAGCCTATACGGGGGCAATCAGCCCCAGCATTTT. Amino acid sequence: CASSLYGGNQPQHF.

This clone has a handful of counts. This chain connects TRBV4-2 to TRBJ1-1; D is unresolved. This CDR3 is 14 amino acids long. Trimming removed 2 bases at V and 0 bases at J, with 7 bases between. Germline assignment: CDR1 LGHNA and CDR2 YNFKEQ. The CDR3 DNA reads as TGTGCCAGCAGCCAACCTACAGTGAACACTGAAGCTTTCTTT. Its translation is CASSQPTVNTEAFF.

J is TRBJ1-6 and V is TRBV5-4; 7 positions agree with TRBD1. In germline, CDR1 is SGHNT, CDR2 YYREEE (reference sequence). V dropped 4 bases and J dropped 7; count of bases not matched to a gene: 8. This CDR3 is 15 amino acids long. CDR3 sequence (DNA): TGTGCCAGCAGCGGTGGACAGGACAGGAATTCACCCCTCCACTTT. It codes for CASSGGQDRNSPLHF. Using reference TRBV5-4 and TRBJ1-6 for the parts outside the CDR3, the full variable domain is ETGVTQSPTHLIKTRGQQVTLRCSSQSGHNTVSWYQQALGQGPQFIFQYYREEENGRGNFPPRFSGLQFPNYSSELNVNALELDDSALYLCASSGGQDRNSPLHFGNGTRLTVT.

This chain joins TRBV6-5 and TRBJ2-2; D is perhaps TRBD2 (6 bases). This CDR3 has 13 amino acids. Trimming stripped 8 bases from V and 2 bases from J, with 9 bases between. Looked up from germline, CDR1 is MNHEY and CDR2 is SVGAGI. This CDR3 is CASGGTNTGELFF. CDR3 in DNA: TGTGCCAGCGGGGGGACCAACACCGGGGAGCTGTTTTTT.

The rearrangement joins TRBV18 to TRBJ1-6, with a possible D match to TRBD1 (6 bases). The V end was cut by 2 bases, the J end by 10 bases, with 15 bases between. From germline, CDR1 is KGHSH and CDR2 LQKENI. The CDR3 length is 15 residues. The CDR3 DNA sequence: TGTGCCAGCTCACCAAACAGGGCTGGAATATCACCCCTCCACTTT. Translation: CASSPNRAGISPLHF.

V and J are TRBV28 and TRBJ1-5; D call uncertain. The CDR3 has 15 residues. Germline CDR1 reads MDHEN; CDR2 reads SYDVKM. Trimming removed 6 bases from V and 0 bases from J, with 12 bases in between. This chain's CDR3 is CASRSPPGSNQPQHF. CDR3 DNA sequence: TGTGCCAGCAGATCTCCCCCAGGTAGCAATCAGCCCCAGCATTTT. Supplemented by reference TRBV28 and TRBJ1-5, the full variable domain reads DVKVTQSSRYLVKRTGEKVFLECVQDMDHENMFWYRQDPGLGLRLIYFSYDVKMKEKGDIPEGYSVSREKKERFSLILESASTNQTSMYLCASRSPPGSNQPQHFGDGTRLSIL.

This clone was recorded only once. The chain carries TRBV6-5 and TRBJ1-2, with 10 nucleotides matching TRBD1. Trimming at V came to 5 bases and at J to 4 bases, leaving 1 base not matched to a gene. Germline values: CDR1 MNHEY, CDR2 SVGAGI. This CDR3 contains 13 residues. In DNA form, the CDR3 reads TGTGCCAGCAGTCGGACAGGGGGCTATGGCTACACCTTC. Translating gives CASSRTGGYGYTF.

The rearrangement joins TRBV6-1 to TRBJ1-4, with D possibly TRBD1 on 5 matching bases. This CDR3 contains 13 residues. V gave up 8 bases and J gave up 1 base, with 8 bases separating them. Germline lookup yields CDR1 MNHNS and CDR2 SASEGT. The CDR3 protein is CASQGQTNEKLFF. The CDR3 nucleotides are TGTGCCAGCCAGGGCCAAACTAATGAAAAACTGTTTTTT.